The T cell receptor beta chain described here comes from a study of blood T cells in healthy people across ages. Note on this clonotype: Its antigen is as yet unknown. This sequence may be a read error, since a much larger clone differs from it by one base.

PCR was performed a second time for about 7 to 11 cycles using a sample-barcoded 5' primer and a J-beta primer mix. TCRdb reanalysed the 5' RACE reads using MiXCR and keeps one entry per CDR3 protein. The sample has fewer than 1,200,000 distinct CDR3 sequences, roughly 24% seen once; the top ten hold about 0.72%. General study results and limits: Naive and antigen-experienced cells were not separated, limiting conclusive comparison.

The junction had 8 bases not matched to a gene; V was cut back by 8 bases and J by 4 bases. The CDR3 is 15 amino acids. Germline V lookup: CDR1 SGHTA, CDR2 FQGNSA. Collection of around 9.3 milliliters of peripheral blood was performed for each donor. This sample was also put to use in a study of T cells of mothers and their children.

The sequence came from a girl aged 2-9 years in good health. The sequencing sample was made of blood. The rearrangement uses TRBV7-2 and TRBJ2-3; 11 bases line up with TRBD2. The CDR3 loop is CASGWTSGLSDTQYF. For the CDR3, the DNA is TGTGCCAGCGGGTGGACTAGCGGGCTTTCAGATACGCAGTATTTT. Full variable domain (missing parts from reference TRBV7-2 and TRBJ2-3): GAGVSQSPSNKVTEKGKDVELRCDPISGHTALYWYRQSLGQGLEFLIYFQGNSAPDKSGLPSDRFSAERTGGSVSTLTIQRTQQEDSAVYLCASGWTSGLSDTQYFGPGTRLTVL.